This TCR beta chain originates from a study of T cell changes during pregnancy in multiple sclerosis. Sequenced by immunoSEQ multiplex PCR; TCRdb stores in-frame clones only, minus some. In the table there are 65,000 to 90,000 clones, approximately 90% of which are singletons. The CDR3 sequence is 17 residues long. The V and J ends lost 0 bases and 1 base, in that order; junction bases with no gene match: 3. CDR1 and CDR2 from the germline V gene are MNHEY and SMNVEV (reference sequence). V is TRBV27 and J is TRBJ2-1; 10 bases fit TRBD2. The material sequenced was peripheral blood, taken in the first trimester of pregnancy. The receptor was isolated from a female donor with multiple sclerosis, enrolled in a pregnancy study. The CDR3 region has the DNA TGTGCCAGCAGTTTATCGTCTAGCGGGGGATCCTACAATGAGCAGTTCTTC. Its translation: CASSLSSSGGSYNEQFF.